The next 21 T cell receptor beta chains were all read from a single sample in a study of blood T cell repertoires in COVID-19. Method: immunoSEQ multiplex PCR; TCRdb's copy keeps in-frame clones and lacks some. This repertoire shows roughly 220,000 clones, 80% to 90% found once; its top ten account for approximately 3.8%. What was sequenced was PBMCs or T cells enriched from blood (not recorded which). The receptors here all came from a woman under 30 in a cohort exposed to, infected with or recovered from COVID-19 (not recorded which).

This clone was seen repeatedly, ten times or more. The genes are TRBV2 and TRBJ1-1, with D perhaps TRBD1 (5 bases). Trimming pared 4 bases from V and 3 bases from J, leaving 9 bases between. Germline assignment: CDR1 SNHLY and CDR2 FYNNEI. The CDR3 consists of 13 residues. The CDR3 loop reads CASSVSRDTEAFF. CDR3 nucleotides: TGTGCCAGCAGTGTAAGCAGGGACACTGAAGCTTTCTTT.

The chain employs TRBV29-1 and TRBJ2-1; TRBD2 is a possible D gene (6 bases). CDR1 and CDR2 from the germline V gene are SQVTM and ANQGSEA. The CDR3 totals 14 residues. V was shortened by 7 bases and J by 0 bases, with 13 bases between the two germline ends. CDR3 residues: CSALADSSYNEQFF. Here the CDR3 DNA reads TGCAGCGCCTTAGCGGATTCCTCCTACAATGAGCAGTTCTTC.

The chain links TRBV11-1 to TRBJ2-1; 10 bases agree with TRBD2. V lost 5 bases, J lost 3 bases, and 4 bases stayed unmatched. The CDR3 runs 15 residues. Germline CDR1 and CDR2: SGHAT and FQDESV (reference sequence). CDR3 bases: TGTGCCAGCAGCCGGACTAGCGGCCTCTACAATGAGCAGTTCTTC. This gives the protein CASSRTSGLYNEQFF.

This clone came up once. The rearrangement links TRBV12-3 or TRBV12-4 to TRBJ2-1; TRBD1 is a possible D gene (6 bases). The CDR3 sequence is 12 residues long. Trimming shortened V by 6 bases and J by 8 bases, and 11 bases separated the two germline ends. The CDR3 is CASRLQGYEQFF. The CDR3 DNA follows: TGTGCCAGCAGATTACAGGGCTATGAGCAGTTCTTC.

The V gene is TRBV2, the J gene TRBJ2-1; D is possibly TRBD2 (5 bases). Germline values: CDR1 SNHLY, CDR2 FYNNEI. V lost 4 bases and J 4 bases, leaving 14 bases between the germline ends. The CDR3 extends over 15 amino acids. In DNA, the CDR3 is TGTGCCAGCAGTGGAGGGTTTATCGGATACAATGAGCAGTTCTTC. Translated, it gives CASSGGFIGYNEQFF.

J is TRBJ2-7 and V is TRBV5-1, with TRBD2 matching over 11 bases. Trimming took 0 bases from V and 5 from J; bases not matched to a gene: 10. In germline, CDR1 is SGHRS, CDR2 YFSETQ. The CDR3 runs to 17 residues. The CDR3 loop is CASSLGGLAGPRHEQYF. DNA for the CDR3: TGCGCCAGCAGCTTGGGTGGACTAGCGGGCCCCCGACACGAGCAGTACTTC.

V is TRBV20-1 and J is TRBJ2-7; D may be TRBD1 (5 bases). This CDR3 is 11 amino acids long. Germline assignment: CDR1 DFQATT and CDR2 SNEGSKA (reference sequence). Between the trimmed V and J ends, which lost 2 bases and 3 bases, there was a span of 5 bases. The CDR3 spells CSARQGYEQYF. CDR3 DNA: TGCAGTGCTAGACAGGGCTACGAGCAGTACTTC.

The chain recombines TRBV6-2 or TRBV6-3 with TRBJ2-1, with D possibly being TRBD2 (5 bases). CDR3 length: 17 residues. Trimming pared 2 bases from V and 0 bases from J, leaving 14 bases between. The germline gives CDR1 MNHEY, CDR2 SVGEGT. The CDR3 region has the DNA TGTGCCAGCAGTTACACCCGGGGAGTGAGCTCCTACAATGAGCAGTTCTTC. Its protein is CASSYTRGVSSYNEQFF.

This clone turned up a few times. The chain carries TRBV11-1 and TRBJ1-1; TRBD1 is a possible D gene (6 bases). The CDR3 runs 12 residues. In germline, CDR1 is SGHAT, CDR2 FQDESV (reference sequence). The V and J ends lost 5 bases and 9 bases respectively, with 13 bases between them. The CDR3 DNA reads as TGTGCCAGCAGCCACAGGGACATCCAAGCTTTCTTT. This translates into CASSHRDIQAFF.

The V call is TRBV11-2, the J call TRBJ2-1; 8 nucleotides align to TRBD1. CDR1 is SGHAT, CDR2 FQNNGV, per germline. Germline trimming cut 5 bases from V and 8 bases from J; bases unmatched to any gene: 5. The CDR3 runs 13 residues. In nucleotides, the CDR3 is TGTGCCAGCAGCCAACGGACAGGGCATGAGCAGTTCTTC. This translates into CASSQRTGHEQFF.

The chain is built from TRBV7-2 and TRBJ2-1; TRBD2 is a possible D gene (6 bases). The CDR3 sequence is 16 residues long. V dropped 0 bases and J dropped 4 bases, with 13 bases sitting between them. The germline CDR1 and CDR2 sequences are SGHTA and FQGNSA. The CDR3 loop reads CASSLAYGRGYNEQFF. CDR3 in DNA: TGTGCCAGCAGCTTAGCTTACGGGAGAGGGTACAATGAGCAGTTCTTC.

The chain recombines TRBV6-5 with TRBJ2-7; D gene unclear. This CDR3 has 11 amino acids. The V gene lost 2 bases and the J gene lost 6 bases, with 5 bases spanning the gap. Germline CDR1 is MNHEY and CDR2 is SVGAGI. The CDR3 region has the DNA TGTGCCAGCAGTTACAGCTCCGAGCAGTACTTC. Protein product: CASSYSSEQYF.

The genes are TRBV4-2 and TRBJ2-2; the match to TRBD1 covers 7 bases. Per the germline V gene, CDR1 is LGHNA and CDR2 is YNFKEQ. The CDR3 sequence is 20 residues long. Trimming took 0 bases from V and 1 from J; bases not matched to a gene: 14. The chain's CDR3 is CASSQDEVFHRTGNTGELFF. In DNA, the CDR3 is TGTGCCAGCAGCCAAGATGAGGTTTTCCACAGGACAGGGAACACCGGGGAGCTGTTTTTT.

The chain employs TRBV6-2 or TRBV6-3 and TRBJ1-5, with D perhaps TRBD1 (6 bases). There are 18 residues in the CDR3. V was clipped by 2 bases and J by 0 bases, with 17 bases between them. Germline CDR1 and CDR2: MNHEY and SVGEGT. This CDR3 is CASSYETQGSYSNQPQHF. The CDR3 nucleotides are TGTGCCAGCAGTTACGAAACGCAGGGGTCGTATAGCAATCAGCCCCAGCATTTT.

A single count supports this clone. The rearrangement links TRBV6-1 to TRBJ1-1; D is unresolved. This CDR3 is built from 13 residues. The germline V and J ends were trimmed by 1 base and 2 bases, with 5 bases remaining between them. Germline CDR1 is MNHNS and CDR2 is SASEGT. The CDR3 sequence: CASSEGLNTEAFF. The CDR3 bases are TGTGCCAGCAGTGAAGGACTTAACACTGAAGCTTTCTTT.

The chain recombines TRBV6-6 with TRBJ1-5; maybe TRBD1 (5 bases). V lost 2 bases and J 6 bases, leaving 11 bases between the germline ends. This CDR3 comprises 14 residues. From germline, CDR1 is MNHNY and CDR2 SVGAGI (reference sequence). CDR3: CASSYGGGGQPQHF. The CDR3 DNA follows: TGTGCCAGCAGTTACGGTGGGGGGGGTCAGCCCCAGCATTTT.

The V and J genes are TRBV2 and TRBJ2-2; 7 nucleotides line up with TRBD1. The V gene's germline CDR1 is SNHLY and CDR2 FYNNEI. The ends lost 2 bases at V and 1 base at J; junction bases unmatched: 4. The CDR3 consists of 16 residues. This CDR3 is CASSELGTENTGELFF. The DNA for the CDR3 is TGTGCCAGCAGTGAATTGGGGACAGAGAACACCGGGGAGCTGTTTTTT.

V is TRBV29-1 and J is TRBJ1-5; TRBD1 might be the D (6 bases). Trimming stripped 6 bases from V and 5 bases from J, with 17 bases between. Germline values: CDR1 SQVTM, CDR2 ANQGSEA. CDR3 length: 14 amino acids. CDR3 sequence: CSVAPGGGDQPQHF. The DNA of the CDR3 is TGCAGCGTAGCCCCGGGTGGGGGCGATCAGCCCCAGCATTTT.

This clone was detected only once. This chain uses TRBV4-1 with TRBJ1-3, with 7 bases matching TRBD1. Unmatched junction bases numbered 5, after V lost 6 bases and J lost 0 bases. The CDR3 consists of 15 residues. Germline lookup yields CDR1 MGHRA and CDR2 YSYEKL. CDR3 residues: CASRRDSSSGNTIYF. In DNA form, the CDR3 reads TGCGCCAGCAGACGGGACAGCTCCTCTGGAAACACCATATATTTT.

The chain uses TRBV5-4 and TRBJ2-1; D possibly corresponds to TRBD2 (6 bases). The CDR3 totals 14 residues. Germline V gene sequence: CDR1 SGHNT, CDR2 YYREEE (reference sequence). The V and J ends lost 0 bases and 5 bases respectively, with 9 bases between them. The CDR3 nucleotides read TGTGCCAGCAGCTTGGTTAGCGGCAACAATGAGCAGTTCTTC. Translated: CASSLVSGNNEQFF.

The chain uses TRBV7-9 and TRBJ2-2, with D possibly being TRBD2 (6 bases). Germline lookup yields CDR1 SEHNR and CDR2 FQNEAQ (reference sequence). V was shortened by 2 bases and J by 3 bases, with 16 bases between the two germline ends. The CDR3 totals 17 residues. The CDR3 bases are TGTGCCAGCAGCTTACTTCAGACTAGTAGACACACCGGGGAGCTGTTTTTT. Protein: CASSLLQTSRHTGELFF.